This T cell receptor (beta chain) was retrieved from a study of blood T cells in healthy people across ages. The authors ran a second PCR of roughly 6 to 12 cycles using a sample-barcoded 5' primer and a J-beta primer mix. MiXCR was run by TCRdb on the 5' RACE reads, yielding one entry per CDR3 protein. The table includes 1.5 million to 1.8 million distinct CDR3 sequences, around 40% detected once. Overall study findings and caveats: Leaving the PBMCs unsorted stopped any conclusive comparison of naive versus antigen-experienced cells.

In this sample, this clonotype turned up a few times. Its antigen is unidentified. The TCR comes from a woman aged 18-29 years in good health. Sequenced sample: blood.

The CDR3 loop reads CASSRTDWVDTQYF. The CDR3 coding sequence is TGCGCCAGCAGCAGGACCGACTGGGTAGATACGCAGTATTTT. The chain couples TRBV10-1 to TRBJ2-3; D is ambiguous. The germline CDR1 and CDR2 sequences are WNHNN and SYGVQD (reference sequence). V was trimmed by 6 bases and J by 5 bases, leaving 15 bases between them. This CDR3 has 14 amino acids.